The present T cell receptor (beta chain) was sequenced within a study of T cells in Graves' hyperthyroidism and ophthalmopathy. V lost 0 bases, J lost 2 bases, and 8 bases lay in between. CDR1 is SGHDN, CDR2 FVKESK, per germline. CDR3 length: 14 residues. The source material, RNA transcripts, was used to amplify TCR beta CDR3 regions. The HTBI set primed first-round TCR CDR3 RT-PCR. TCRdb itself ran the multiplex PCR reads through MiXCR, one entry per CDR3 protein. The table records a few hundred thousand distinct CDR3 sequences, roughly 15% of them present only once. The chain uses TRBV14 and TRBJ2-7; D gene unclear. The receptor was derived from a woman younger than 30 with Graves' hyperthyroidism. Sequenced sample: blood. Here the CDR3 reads CASSQELSAYEQYF. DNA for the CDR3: TGTGCCAGCAGCCAAGAGTTGTCCGCCTACGAGCAGTACTTC.